One sample yielded the 20 T cell receptor beta chains listed below, sequenced in a study of T cells after yellow fever vaccination. TCRdb re-called the 5' RACE reads with MiXCR, one entry per CDR3 protein. The sample lists nearly 550,000 distinct CDR3 sequences, 15% to 20% occurring once. Sequenced material: PBMCs, taken 15 days after the yellow fever booster vaccination. These receptors all stem from a man under 40 who received the YFV17D yellow fever vaccine.

The rearrangement joins TRBV9 to TRBJ2-1, with TRBD1 as a possible D gene (5 bases). Per the germline V gene, CDR1 is SGDLS and CDR2 is YYNGEE. This CDR3 is 16 amino acids long. V was clipped by 3 bases and J by 0 bases, with 13 bases between them. The CDR3 sequence: CASSATGASSYNEQFF. CDR3 coding DNA: TGTGCCAGCAGCGCCACAGGTGCGAGCTCCTACAATGAGCAGTTCTTC.

The chain employs TRBV5-5 and TRBJ2-7; 8 bases map to TRBD1. Per the germline V gene, CDR1 is SGHKS and CDR2 is YYEKEE (reference sequence). Trimming took 0 bases from V and 7 from J; bases not matched to a gene: 9. This CDR3 spans 15 amino acids. The DNA of the CDR3 is TGTGCCAGCAGCTTGGGAGTGACAGGGGAGTGGGAGCAGTACTTC. Residues: CASSLGVTGEWEQYF. Filled out from reference TRBV5-5 and TRBJ2-7, the complete variable domain reads DAGVTQSPTHLIKTRGQQVTLRCSPISGHKSVSWYQQVLGQGPQFIFQYYEKEERGRGNFPDRFSARQFPNYSSELNVNALLLGDSALYLCASSLGVTGEWEQYFGPGTRLTVT.

J is TRBJ2-1 and V is TRBV5-4; maybe TRBD1 (6 bases). Trimming removed 4 bases at V and 11 bases at J, with 13 bases between. Germline loops: CDR1 SGHNT, CDR2 YYREEE (reference sequence). There are 12 residues in the CDR3. In nucleotides, the CDR3 is TGTGCCAGCAGCACAGGGACACCACAGCAGTTCTTC. This sequence encodes CASSTGTPQQFF.

This clonotype turned up a few times. This sequence joins TRBV27 and TRBJ1-5; no clear D. V gave up 7 bases and J gave up 7 bases, with 5 bases separating them. Germline V gives CDR1 MNHEY, CDR2 SMNVEV (reference sequence). This CDR3 is 10 amino acids long. CDR3 amino acids: CASISQPQHF. CDR3 bases: TGTGCCAGCATCAGCCAGCCCCAGCATTTT.

Comment on this clonotype: As the CDR3 is not closed by the conserved phenylalanine or tryptophan, this likely results from a read error. The rearrangement joins TRBV6-5 to TRBJ2-7; TRBD1 matches 8 bases. Trimming cost V 0 bases and J 6 bases; bases outside gene matches: 4. CDR1 MNHEY and CDR2 SVGAGI come from the germline V gene. The CDR3 has 14 residues. The CDR3 region is CASSYSQGAPEQYY. The DNA for the CDR3 is TGTGCCAGCAGTTACTCGCAGGGGGCTCCCGAGCAGTACTAC.

This clonotype was seen ten or more times. The chain carries TRBV12-3 or TRBV12-4 and TRBJ2-2, with a weak D call TRBD2 (6 bases). V was clipped by 6 bases and J by 4 bases, with 18 bases between them. The CDR3 loop spans 16 amino acids. CDR3 DNA: TGTGCCAGCAGCCCAGTAGGAGGGGTTGGCACCGGGGAGCTGTTTTTT. Translated: CASSPVGGVGTGELFF.

V gene TRBV5-1 combines with J gene TRBJ2-4, with a tentative D call TRBD2 (5 bases). The CDR3 length is 13 residues. Trimming shortened V by 8 bases and J by 3 bases, and 12 bases separated the two germline ends. Per the germline V gene, CDR1 is SGHRS and CDR2 is YFSETQ. This CDR3 is CARTGSIKNIQYF. Here the CDR3 DNA reads TGCGCCAGGACGGGGAGCATCAAAAACATTCAGTACTTC.

J is TRBJ2-2 and V is TRBV18; D uncertain. The CDR3 loop spans 15 amino acids. Germline lookup yields CDR1 KGHSH and CDR2 LQKENI. V lost 1 base to trimming and J lost 2 bases, with 8 bases between them. In DNA, the CDR3 is TGTGCCAGCTCACCACGTGTTGGAAACACCGGGGAGCTGTTTTTT. Amino acids: CASSPRVGNTGELFF. The whole variable domain, remainder taken from reference TRBV18 and TRBJ2-2, is NAGVMQNPRHLVRRRGQEARLRCSPMKGHSHVYWYRQLPEEGLKFMVYLQKENIIDESGMPKERFSAEFPKEGPSILRIQQVVRGDSAAYFCASSPRVGNTGELFFGEGSRLTVL.

This clonotype appeared a single time. The chain uses TRBV25-1 and TRBJ1-5; TRBD1 might be the D (5 bases). Trimming stripped 4 bases from V and 6 bases from J, with 10 bases between. Germline CDR1 and CDR2: MGHDK and SYGVNS. The CDR3 contains 13 residues. CDR3 residues: CASSGGAGQPQHF. The CDR3 region has the DNA TGTGCCAGCAGTGGAGGGGCAGGTCAGCCCCAGCATTTT.

This clonotype has a handful of counts. CDR3 region: CSASSRSSYNEQFF. The CDR3 DNA reads TGCAGTGCCTCTAGTCGGAGCTCCTACAATGAGCAGTTCTTC. This chain uses TRBV20-1 with TRBJ2-1, with D hard to call. Looked up from germline, CDR1 is DFQATT and CDR2 is SNEGSKA (reference sequence). The CDR3 runs to 14 residues. V gave up 6 bases and J gave up 0 bases, with 12 bases separating them.

Only a few counts were recorded for this clonotype. This rearrangement joins TRBV20-1 to TRBJ2-7, with 12 nucleotides matching TRBD1. This CDR3 has 14 residues. V trimming: 2 bases; J trimming: 4 bases; junction bases outside the gene matches: 3. Germline V gives CDR1 DFQATT, CDR2 SNEGSKA (reference sequence). The CDR3 protein is CSARPGQGAYEQYF. The CDR3 coding sequence is TGCAGTGCTAGACCGGGACAGGGGGCATACGAGCAGTACTTC.

J is TRBJ2-5 and V is TRBV27; no reliable D call. Germline V gene sequence: CDR1 MNHEY, CDR2 SMNVEV (reference sequence). The CDR3 has 16 residues. V was shortened by 0 bases and J by 5 bases, with 16 bases between the two germline ends. The CDR3 DNA follows: TGTGCCAGCAGTTTATCGAATAGTCCCAACCTGGAGACCCAGTACTTC. It translates to CASSLSNSPNLETQYF.

The chain recombines TRBV19 with TRBJ2-3, with 7 bases that match TRBD1. Germline V gene data show CDR1 as LNHDA and CDR2 as SQIVND (reference sequence). The CDR3 totals 13 residues. V gave up 10 bases and J gave up 4 bases; unmatched junction bases: 8. CDR3 in amino acids: CATHRDSSDTQYF. The CDR3 DNA reads as TGTGCCACTCACCGGGACAGCTCAGATACGCAGTATTTT.

V gene TRBV5-1 combines with J gene TRBJ2-3; no reliable D call. The V gene's germline CDR1 is SGHRS and CDR2 YFSETQ. V lost 6 bases and J 6 bases, leaving 14 bases between the germline ends. There are 13 residues in the CDR3. CDR3 bases: TGCGCCAGCAAAGTATATCTTCTGGATACGCAGTATTTT. Amino acids: CASKVYLLDTQYF.

The sample holds a few counts of this clonotype. J is TRBJ2-7 and V is TRBV24-1; D remains ambiguous. Germline V gene sequence: CDR1 KGHDR, CDR2 SFDVKD. The CDR3 consists of 11 residues. Trimming left V 3 bases short and J 3 bases short, with 2 bases between. The DNA of the CDR3 is TGTGCCACCAGTGATCACTACGAGCAGTACTTC. This sequence encodes CATSDHYEQYF.

This chain connects TRBV5-6 to TRBJ2-7; D not certain. Trimming stripped 4 bases from V and 3 bases from J, with 8 bases between. The germline V gene encodes CDR1 SGHDT and CDR2 YYEEEE. The CDR3 extends over 12 amino acids. CDR3 sequence: CASSRDYYEQYF. The CDR3 coding sequence is TGTGCCAGCAGCCGAGATTACTACGAGCAGTACTTC.

V usage is TRBV11-2 and J usage is TRBJ2-5; 8 nucleotides align to TRBD2. V was pared by 0 bases and J by 8 bases, with 5 bases of the junction left unmatched. The germline V gene encodes CDR1 SGHAT and CDR2 FQNNGV. The CDR3 is 14 residues long. The CDR3 region has the DNA TGTGCCAGCAGCTTAGAAAGCGGGGGACGAACCCAGTACTTC. This gives the protein CASSLESGGRTQYF.

The chain recombines TRBV7-2 with TRBJ2-1; 7 nucleotides agree with TRBD2. After removal of 5 bases from V and 6 bases from J, the junction contained 16 bases not matched to a gene. The CDR3 runs 17 residues. Germline lookup yields CDR1 SGHTA and CDR2 FQGNSA. DNA for the CDR3: TGTGCCAGCAGCCCTCAGCCTAGCGGCCTAAAGAGCAATGAGCAGTTCTTC. The encoded protein is CASSPQPSGLKSNEQFF.

A few counts support this clonotype. The rearrangement joins TRBV20-1 to TRBJ2-7; tentatively, D is TRBD1 (6 bases). This CDR3 is 15 amino acids long. Deletions cut 6 bases from V and 3 bases from J, with 21 bases between. Germline CDR1 is DFQATT and CDR2 is SNEGSKA (reference sequence). This chain's CDR3 is CSASGPSGVLYEQYF. The CDR3 DNA reads TGCAGTGCGAGCGGCCCATCAGGGGTCCTCTACGAGCAGTACTTC.

In this sample, this clonotype turned up many times. This rearrangement joins TRBV20-1 to TRBJ1-1, with a weak D call TRBD1 (5 bases). V was cut by 3 bases and J by 5 bases, with 16 bases left in between. The CDR3 is made up of 14 amino acids. CDR1 and CDR2 from the germline V gene are DFQATT and SNEGSKA (reference sequence). CDR3 region: CSASKGHRTTEAFF. The CDR3 coding sequence is TGCAGTGCTAGTAAAGGACATCGAACTACTGAAGCTTTCTTT.